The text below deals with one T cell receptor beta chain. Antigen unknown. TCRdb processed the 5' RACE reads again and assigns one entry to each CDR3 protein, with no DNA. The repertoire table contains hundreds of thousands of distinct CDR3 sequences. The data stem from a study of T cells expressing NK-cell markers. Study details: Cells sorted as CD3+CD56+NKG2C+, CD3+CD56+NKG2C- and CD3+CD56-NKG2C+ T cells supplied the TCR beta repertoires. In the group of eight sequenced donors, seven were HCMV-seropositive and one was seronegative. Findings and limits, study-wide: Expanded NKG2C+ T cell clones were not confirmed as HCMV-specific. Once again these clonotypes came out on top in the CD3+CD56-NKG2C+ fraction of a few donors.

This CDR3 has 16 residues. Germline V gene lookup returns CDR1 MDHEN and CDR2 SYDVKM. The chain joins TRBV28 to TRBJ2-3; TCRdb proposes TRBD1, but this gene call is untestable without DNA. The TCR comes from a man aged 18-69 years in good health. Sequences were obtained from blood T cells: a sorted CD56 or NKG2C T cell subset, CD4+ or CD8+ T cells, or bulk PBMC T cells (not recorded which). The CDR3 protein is CAGGTGPRTVTDTQYF. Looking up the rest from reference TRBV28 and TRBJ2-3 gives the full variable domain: DVKVTQSSRYLVKRTGEKVFLECVQDMDHENMFWYRQDPGLGLRLIYFSYDVKMKEKGDIPEGYSVSREKKERFSLILESASTNQTSMYLCAGGTGPRTVTDTQYFGPGTRLTVL.